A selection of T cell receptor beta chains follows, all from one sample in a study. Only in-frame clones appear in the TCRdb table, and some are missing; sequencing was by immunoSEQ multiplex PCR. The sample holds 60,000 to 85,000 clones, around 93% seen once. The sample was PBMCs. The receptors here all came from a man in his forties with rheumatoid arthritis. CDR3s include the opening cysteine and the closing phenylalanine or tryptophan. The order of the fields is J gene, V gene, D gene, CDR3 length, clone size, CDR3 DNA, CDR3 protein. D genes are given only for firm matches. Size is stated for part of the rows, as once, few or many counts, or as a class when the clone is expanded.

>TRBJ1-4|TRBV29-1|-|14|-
TGCAGCGTTGGCCCCCGGAGGCCTAATGAAAAACTGTTTTTT
CSVGPRRPNEKLFF
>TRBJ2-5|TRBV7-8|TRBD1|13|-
TGTGCCAGCAGCCGGGACAGCCAAGAGACCCAGTACTTC
CASSRDSQETQYF
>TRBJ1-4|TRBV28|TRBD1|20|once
TGTGCCAGCAGTGTTCCGGGACAGCCATTCCCAGGACCCACTAATGAAAAACTGTTTTTT
CASSVPGQPFPGPTNEKLFF
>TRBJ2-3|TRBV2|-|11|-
TGTGCCAGCAGGCAGGGTTATACGCAGTATTTT
CASRQGYTQYF
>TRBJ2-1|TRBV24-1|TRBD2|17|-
TGTGCCACCAGTGATCGGACTAGCGGGGGGGATTACAATGAGCAGTTCTTC
CATSDRTSGGDYNEQFF
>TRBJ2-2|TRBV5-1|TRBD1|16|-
TGCGCCAGCAGCTTACTTACAGGGGGAATTACCGGGGAGCTGTTTTTT
CASSLLTGGITGELFF
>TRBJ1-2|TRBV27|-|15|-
TGTGCCAGCAGTTTGAAATCAGGCACCCAATATGGCTACACCTTC
CASSLKSGTQYGYTF
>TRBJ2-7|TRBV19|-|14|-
TGTGCCAGTAGTATAGTGGGACGGACCTACGAGCAGTACTTC
CASSIVGRTYEQYF
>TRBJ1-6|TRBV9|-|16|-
TGTGCCAGCAGCCTTACAGATAGCTCCTATAATTCACCCCTCCACTTT
CASSLTDSSYNSPLHF
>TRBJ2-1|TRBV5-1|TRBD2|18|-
TGCGCCAGCAGCTCCCGGACTAGCGCTAAACTCTCCTACAATGAGCAGTTCTTC
CASSSRTSAKLSYNEQFF
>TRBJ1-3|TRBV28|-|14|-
TGTGCCAGCAGTTTATCCGCAGGTAGAAACACCATATATTTT
CASSLSAGRNTIYF
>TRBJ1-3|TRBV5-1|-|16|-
TGCGCCAGCAGCGGGGCAGGCGTATACTCTGGAAACACCATATATTTT
CASSGAGVYSGNTIYF
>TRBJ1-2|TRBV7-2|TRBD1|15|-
TGTGCCAGCAGCTTAGGGGACAGCCCTAGGGATGGCTACACCTTC
CASSLGDSPRDGYTF
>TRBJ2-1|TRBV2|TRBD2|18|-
TGTGCCAGCACGCCCGCCTTACTAGCGGGGATCTTAAAAAATGAGCAGTTCTTC
CASTPALLAGILKNEQFF
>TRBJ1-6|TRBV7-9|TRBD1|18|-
TGTGCCAGCAGCACCATTGGGACAGGGGCTACCTATAATTCACCCCTCCACTTT
CASSTIGTGATYNSPLHF
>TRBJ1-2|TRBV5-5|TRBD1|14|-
TGTGCCAGCAGCTTGAACAGGGGGGGCTATGGCTACACCTTC
CASSLNRGGYGYTF
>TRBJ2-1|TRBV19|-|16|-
TGTGCCAGTACCGTAAGGGGGGGTCAGCGTTACAATGAGCAGTTCTTC
CASTVRGGQRYNEQFF
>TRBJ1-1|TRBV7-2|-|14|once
TGTGCCAGCAGCTTAGGTTCGAGGAACACTGAAGCTTTCTTT
CASSLGSRNTEAFF
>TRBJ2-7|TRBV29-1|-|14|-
TGCAGCGTTGAGGTAGGGGGTCGCTCCTACGAGCAGTACTTC
CSVEVGGRSYEQYF